These T cell receptor beta chains were read from a single sample in a study of T-cell reconstitution after alpha-beta-depleted transplantation in children. TCRdb re-derived calls from the PCR reads in MiXCR, one entry per CDR3 protein. The sample carries 490,000 or so distinct CDR3 sequences, about 12% recorded once. The sequences come from PBMCs from the stem cell graft donor, collected from the stem cell graft. Every receptor here comes from a human donor who donated a stem cell graft to a child with combined immunodeficiency. Each CDR3 is given with its conserved first and last residue. D genes are given only for firm matches. Not every row has a clone size; where given, it reads once, few, many or a size class.

TRBJ2-7 NA NA TRBV20-1 TGCAGTGCTAGAGATGAGGGCAGATCCTACGAGCAGTACTTC CSARDEGRSYEQYF
TRBJ2-7 NA TRBD2 TRBV12-3/TRBV12-4 TGTGCCATCGGGGGGGGGAGCTCCTACGAGCAGTACTTC CAIGGGSSYEQYF
TRBJ2-5 few TRBD2 TRBV7-3 TGTGCCAGCAGTCGAGGGACTAGCGGGATGCAAGAGACCCAGTACTTC CASSRGTSGMQETQYF
TRBJ2-7 NA TRBD2 TRBV7-2 TGTGCCAGCAGAAGCAGGACTAGCGGCCCCTACGAGCAGTACTTC CASRSRTSGPYEQYF
TRBJ2-7 NA NA TRBV9 TGTGCCAGCAGCGTAGGACCACACGAGCAGTACTTC CASSVGPHEQYF
TRBJ1-2 few NA TRBV11-2 TGTGCCAGCAGCGCCCCGGGCCGTCTAGGGTATGGCTACACCTTC CASSAPGRLGYGYTF
TRBJ1-6 many NA TRBV7-8 TGTGCCAGCAGCGAGGGGGGGCAGGGTCGATCCTATAATTCACCCCTCCACTTT CASSEGGQGRSYNSPLHF
TRBJ2-1 few TRBD2 TRBV6-5 TGTGCCAGCAGGTATACTAGCGGGATATACAATGAGCAGTTCTTC CASRYTSGIYNEQFF
TRBJ2-1 few NA TRBV12-3/TRBV12-4 TGTGCCAGCAGTTTCTGGTCTCCCTCCTACAATGAGCAGTTCTTC CASSFWSPSYNEQFF
TRBJ1-1 few NA TRBV30 TGTGCCTGGAGTTTAGCCAGGGCGAACACTGAAGCTTTCTTT CAWSLARANTEAFF
TRBJ2-7 NA TRBD1 TRBV5-1 TGCGCCAGCAGCTTCTCAGGGGGCCTGGACGAGCAGTACTTC CASSFSGGLDEQYF
TRBJ2-3 once NA TRBV9 TGTGCCAGCAGCGTAGAAGTCCAGCTAGATACGCAGTATTTT CASSVEVQLDTQYF
TRBJ2-7 few NA TRBV6-1 TGTGCCAGCACCTTTAAGGTGGGGGGCGCGGGCGAGCAGTACTTC CASTFKVGGAGEQYF
TRBJ2-5 few NA TRBV5-5 TGTGCCAGCAGTTCCCATAGGAGTTGGCAAGAGACCCAGTACTTC CASSSHRSWQETQYF
TRBJ2-1 NA TRBD2 TRBV2 TGTGCCAGCAGCCCAGCGGGGAGCTCCTACAATGAGCAGTTCTTC CASSPAGSSYNEQFF
TRBJ2-1 many NA TRBV12-3/TRBV12-4 TGTGCCAGCAGCTTAGCTGGGGTTGAGCAGTTCTTC CASSLAGVEQFF
TRBJ2-3 NA NA TRBV20-1 TGCAGTGCGAGCCAACAGGGAAGCACAGATACGCAGTATTTT CSASQQGSTDTQYF
TRBJ2-7 many TRBD1 TRBV20-1 TGCAGTGCTAGAGCCCGGGAGACAGGGGCCGAGCAGTACTTC CSARARETGAEQYF
TRBJ1-2 few TRBD1 TRBV4-3 TGCGCCAGCAGCCAAGGGACAGGGACTTTTAATGGCTACACCTTC CASSQGTGTFNGYTF
TRBJ2-3 NA TRBD2 TRBV4-3 TGCGCCAGCAGCCAAGTTGCCGGGGGGGCCTCAGATACGCAGTATTTT CASSQVAGGASDTQYF
TRBJ2-5 many NA TRBV10-3 TGTGCCATCAGTGAGTCTGGTAAAGAGACCCAGTACTTC CAISESGKETQYF
TRBJ2-5 many TRBD2 TRBV20-1 TGCAGTGCTAGAGTCCCGGGACTAGCGGGAGTAAGAGAGACCCAGTACTTC CSARVPGLAGVRETQYF
TRBJ1-4 few NA TRBV12-3/TRBV12-4 TGTGCCAGCAGTTTCTCTGGGCAGGTTAATGAAAAACTGTTTTTT CASSFSGQVNEKLFF
TRBJ2-2 NA TRBD1 TRBV20-1 TGCAGTGCTAGAGCACAGGGGTGGGACACCGGGGAGCTGTTTTTT CSARAQGWDTGELFF
TRBJ1-1 NA TRBD1 TRBV10-3 TGTGCCATCCTTAGGGAACAGGGGGCCGGGGCTTTCTTT CAILREQGAGAFF
TRBJ2-7 NA TRBD1 TRBV5-6 TGTGCCAGCAGCTTGATACAGGGGCCGGGGGAGCAGTACTTC CASSLIQGPGEQYF
TRBJ1-1 few NA TRBV9 TGTGCCAGCAGCGGGAGGACAGCCTTGAACACTGAAGCTTTCTTT CASSGRTALNTEAFF
TRBJ2-5 few TRBD2 TRBV2 TGTGCCAGCAGTGAACAAGGACTAGCGGCGTTCCAAGAGACCCAGTACTTC CASSEQGLAAFQETQYF
TRBJ2-7 many NA TRBV6-1 TGTGCCAGCAGCCCCGGAGCGGGACACCAGTACGAGCAGTACTTC CASSPGAGHQYEQYF
TRBJ2-3 NA NA TRBV30 TGTGCCTGGGAAACTGGGACCGGCGGTACGCAGTATTTT CAWETGTGGTQYF
TRBJ2-3 NA TRBD1 TRBV29-1 TGCAGCGTTACGGACAGGGGTCCCACAGATACGCAGTATTTT CSVTDRGPTDTQYF
TRBJ2-2 many NA TRBV12-3/TRBV12-4 TGTGCCAGCAGTTTAGGACAACATGGACGGGAGCTGTTTTTT CASSLGQHGRELFF
TRBJ1-1 NA NA TRBV14 TGTGCCAGCAGCCCAAGCTCCGGCACTGAAGCTTTCTTT CASSPSSGTEAFF
TRBJ2-2 NA NA TRBV19 TGTGCCAGTAGTATACCAGGGAACACCGGGGAGCTGTTTTTT CASSIPGNTGELFF
TRBJ1-2 NA NA TRBV12-3/TRBV12-4 TGTGCCAGCAGTTTAGCCCCCGCGCGAGGCTACACCTTC CASSLAPARGYTF
TRBJ1-3 few TRBD1 TRBV5-1 TGCGCCAGCAGCTTGTTCCAGGGGGGATCTGGAAACACCATATATTTT CASSLFQGGSGNTIYF
TRBJ2-7 many NA TRBV6-5 TGTGCCAGCAGTCCTTTCCCCAACGGCGGTGAGCAGTACTTC CASSPFPNGGEQYF
TRBJ1-1 many NA TRBV12-3/TRBV12-4 TGTGCCAGCACCGCCTGGGGGAACACTGAAGCTTTCTTT CASTAWGNTEAFF
TRBJ2-3 few NA TRBV25-1 TGTGCCAGCAGTGTAGGAGGGGGCGCGTCAGATACGCAGTATTTT CASSVGGGASDTQYF
TRBJ2-5 NA TRBD1 TRBV2 TGTGCCAGCAGCGCCAGGAACAGGGGGCAAGAGACCCAGTACTTC CASSARNRGQETQYF
TRBJ2-2 many TRBD2 TRBV4-3 TGCGCCAGCAGCCGCGACGGGACTAGCAACACCGGGGAGCTGTTTTTT CASSRDGTSNTGELFF
TRBJ2-5 many TRBD1 TRBV29-1 TGCAGCGTAAAGACAGGGGGCAGAGAGACCCAGTACTTC CSVKTGGRETQYF
TRBJ2-2 NA NA TRBV6-5 TGTGCCAGCAGTTACTCGGGGGTCGGGGAGCTGTTTTTT CASSYSGVGELFF
TRBJ2-1 NA TRBD1 TRBV12-3/TRBV12-4 TGTGCCAGCACCAGGACAGGGCTATACAATGAGCAGTTCTTC CASTRTGLYNEQFF
TRBJ2-3 few NA TRBV5-1 TGCGCCAGCAGCTTAGTCCAGATTAGCACAGATACGCAGTATTTT CASSLVQISTDTQYF
TRBJ2-5 NA NA TRBV4-3 TGCGCCAGCAGCCAAGATAGGTCGGGGGGCGGTGTGACCCAGTACTTC CASSQDRSGGGVTQYF
TRBJ2-1 NA NA TRBV12-5 TGTGCTAGTGGTTTTGCCCGTGGCAGGGGGGGGCCCTCCAATGAGCAGTTCTTC CASGFARGRGGPSNEQFF
TRBJ2-6 few NA TRBV6-6 TGTGCCAGCCGAGATGGGGCCAACGTCCTGACTTTC CASRDGANVLTF
TRBJ2-2 NA TRBD1 TRBV20-1 TGCTGTGCTACAGAAAGGGGGCAGGTCGGGGAGCTGTTTTTT CCATERGQVGELFF
TRBJ2-1 NA TRBD2 TRBV5-1 TGCGCCAGCAGCCAGGGACTAGTGAGCGATGAGCAGTTCTTC CASSQGLVSDEQFF
TRBJ2-2 NA TRBD2 TRBV9 TGTGCCAGCAGCGTAGCTACTCGACTAGCCTCCTATACCGGGGAGCTGTTTTTT CASSVATRLASYTGELFF
TRBJ2-2 NA TRBD1 TRBV2 TGTGCCAGCAGTGAAAAATTACAGGGGATGGTGAACACCGGGGAGCTGTTTTTT CASSEKLQGMVNTGELFF
TRBJ1-5 few TRBD1 TRBV12-3/TRBV12-4 TGTGCCAGCGGACAGGGAGACTATCAGCCCCAGCATTTT CASGQGDYQPQHF
TRBJ1-2 few TRBD1 TRBV30 TGTGCCTGGAGTGGGACAGGGAACTATGGCTACACCTTC CAWSGTGNYGYTF
TRBJ2-7 NA NA TRBV3-1 TGTGCCAGCAGCCCAAGGGCTCGCGGGAACTACGAGCAGTACTTC CASSPRARGNYEQYF
TRBJ2-7 few TRBD1 TRBV28 TGTGCCAGCAATCCCGGGGACAGGGAGTCCTACGAGCAGTACTTC CASNPGDRESYEQYF
TRBJ2-1 NA NA TRBV7-3 TGTGCCAGCAGCTTAACTCCCGGAATTGAGCAGTTCTTC CASSLTPGIEQFF
TRBJ1-3 NA NA TRBV18 TGTGCCAGCTCCAGGGGTCCCTCTGGAAACACCATATATTTT CASSRGPSGNTIYF
TRBJ2-1 NA NA TRBV2 TGTGCCAGCACCTCAGGGTCCGAGCAGTTCTTC CASTSGSEQFF